The present entry profiles one TCR beta chain with its context. The table came from immunoSEQ multiplex PCR; TCRdb's copy has only in-frame clones and leaves some out. The sample records just over 70,000 clones, around 90% being singletons. The record originates from a study of blood T cell repertoires in COVID-19. Study context: Both acute and convalescent COVID-19 samples were obtained from the United States, Italy and Spain.

The V end lost 4 bases, the J end lost 5 bases, and 18 bases lay between the germline ends. The CDR3 is 17 residues long. In germline, CDR1 is MNHEY, CDR2 SMNVEV (reference sequence). The sample was peripheral blood. The chain combines TRBV27 with TRBJ1-6; a possible D gene is TRBD1 (6 bases). The TCR originated in a human donor in a cohort sampled during active COVID-19. The CDR3 sequence: CASSSMLGARNNSPLHF. The CDR3 DNA is TGTGCCAGCAGTTCCATGCTGGGGGCTAGAAATAATTCACCCCTCCACTTT.